Listed below are T cell receptor beta chains from one sample, sequenced in a study of T-cell memory formation after mild COVID-19. TCRdb re-analysed the 5' RACE reads in MiXCR, keeping a single row per CDR3 protein. Of about 240,000 distinct CDR3 sequences in the sample, more than 8% were seen once. The source material was PBMCs or a T cell subset sorted from them (not recorded which). The receptors here all came from a man between 18 and 29 years old who had mild COVID-19 (a few samples of this study predate the infection). Cell type and time point are not known. The CDR3 runs from the conserved cysteine through the conserved F or W. The D gene is left open where the match is weak. The size field is filled for only some rows; it gives once, few, many or a size class.

TRBV3-1	TRBJ1-2	NA	NA	CVSSQEGEYTF	TGTGTCAGCAGCCAAGAGGGGGAGTACACCTTC
TRBV4-1	TRBJ2-2	NA	NA	CASTTSPSTGELFF	TGCGCCAGCACCACCAGCCCCTCCACCGGGGAGCTGTTTTTT
TRBV10-2	TRBJ1-5	NA	NA	CASTAKANQPQHF	TGCGCCAGCACTGCCAAGGCCAATCAGCCCCAGCATTTT
TRBV28	TRBJ2-1	many	NA	CASSPPPVSYNEQFF	TGTGCCAGCAGTCCACCGCCAGTCTCCTACAATGAGCAGTTCTTC
TRBV27	TRBJ2-6	NA	NA	CASSLELPSGANVLTF	TGTGCCAGCAGTTTAGAGTTGCCTTCTGGGGCCAACGTCCTGACTTTC
TRBV6-2/TRBV6-3	TRBJ1-5	NA	NA	CASKPPSNQPQHF	TGTGCCAGCAAACCCCCTAGCAATCAGCCCCAGCATTTT
TRBV9	TRBJ1-1	many	TRBD1	CASSVGDRLNTEAFF	TGTGCCAGCAGCGTAGGGGACAGATTGAACACTGAAGCTTTCTTT
TRBV4-2	TRBJ2-3	few	TRBD2	CASSQVAGGGTDTQYF	TGTGCCAGCAGCCAAGTTGCGGGGGGCGGGACAGATACGCAGTATTTT
TRBV10-3	TRBJ2-5	few	TRBD2	CAISERDQETQYF	TGTGCCATCAGCGAGCGGGATCAAGAGACCCAGTACTTC
TRBV4-3	TRBJ2-2	many	TRBD2	CASSQDREGRASGELFF	TGCGCCAGCAGCCAAGATAGAGAGGGGAGGGCGAGCGGGGAGCTGTTTTTT
TRBV20-1	TRBJ1-4	few	TRBD1	CSARENRGSTNEKLFF	TGCAGTGCTAGAGAGAACAGGGGTTCGACTAATGAAAAACTGTTTTTT
TRBV18	TRBJ2-3	few	NA	CASSGLTSTDTQYF	TGTGCCAGCTCGGGATTGACTAGCACAGATACGCAGTATTTT
TRBV7-2	TRBJ1-1	few	NA	CASSRVGKTEAFF	TGTGCCAGCAGCCGGGTAGGGAAGACTGAAGCTTTCTTT
TRBV5-1	TRBJ1-1	NA	NA	CASSFSSISTASRNTEAFF	TGCGCCAGCAGCTTCTCGTCGATCTCGACAGCTAGCAGGAACACTGAAGCTTTCTTT
TRBV6-5	TRBJ2-7	many	TRBD1	CASSYRDSSYEQYF	TGTGCCAGCAGTTACCGGGACAGCTCCTACGAGCAGTACTTC
TRBV6-5	TRBJ2-5	many	NA	CASRDLGAETQYF	TGTGCCAGCAGGGACTTAGGGGCTGAGACCCAGTACTTC
TRBV5-1	TRBJ2-5	many	NA	CASSPEGGRQETQYF	TGCGCCAGCTCCCCGGAGGGGGGCCGCCAAGAGACCCAGTACTTC
TRBV29-1	TRBJ2-1	NA	TRBD2	CSVALAERYNEQFF	TGCAGCGTTGCACTAGCGGAGCGTTACAATGAGCAGTTCTTC
TRBV5-4	TRBJ2-3	few	TRBD2	CASSLEASGARYTDTQYF	TGTGCCAGCAGCTTGGAGGCTAGCGGGGCGCGTTACACAGATACGCAGTATTTT
TRBV24-1	TRBJ1-2	NA	NA	CATMDSLSGGYTF	TGTGCCACCATGGACAGTCTTTCGGGAGGCTACACCTTC
TRBV6-1	TRBJ2-6	few	NA	CASSQAVSGANFLTF	TGTGCCAGCAGTCAGGCAGTCTCTGGGGCCAACTTCCTGACTTTC
TRBV4-1	TRBJ2-7	many	NA	CASSQVATYEQYF	TGCGCCAGCAGCCAAGTGGCGACCTACGAGCAGTACTTC
TRBV9	TRBJ2-2	NA	NA	CASSQGSGELFF	TGTGCCAGCTCACAGGGCAGCGGGGAGCTGTTTTTT
TRBV5-1	TRBJ1-2	NA	NA	CASSFIPSYGYTF	TGCGCCAGCAGCTTTATCCCCAGCTATGGCTACACCTTC
TRBV6-2/TRBV6-3	TRBJ2-2	NA	TRBD1	CASRATGLNTGELFF	TGTGCCAGCAGAGCGACAGGGTTAAACACCGGGGAGCTGTTTTTT
TRBV7-8	TRBJ2-3	NA	NA	CASSPRAGWRSDTQYF	TGTGCCAGCAGCCCCCGGGCCGGGTGGCGGTCTGATACGCAGTATTTT
TRBV28	TRBJ2-2	NA	TRBD2	CASIRTGGWTGELFF	TGTGCCAGCATTAGGACGGGAGGGTGGACCGGGGAGCTGTTTTTT
TRBV24-1	TRBJ2-3	few	TRBD2	CATSENGLAGGPDTQYF	TGTGCCACCAGTGAGAACGGACTAGCGGGGGGCCCAGATACGCAGTATTTT
TRBV6-5	TRBJ2-4	few	TRBD1	CASSPPGQLNIQYF	TGTGCCAGCAGTCCTCCGGGACAGCTAAACATTCAGTACTTC
TRBV9	TRBJ2-7	few	NA	CASSDDGVNEQYF	TGTGCCAGCAGTGACGATGGGGTCAACGAGCAGTACTTC
TRBV12-3/TRBV12-4	TRBJ1-5	many	TRBD1	CASSLRGGGNQPQHF	TGTGCCAGCAGTTTAAGAGGGGGCGGCAATCAGCCCCAGCATTTT
TRBV5-1	TRBJ2-5	NA	NA	CASSQEAKLQETQYF	TGCGCCAGCAGCCAAGAAGCGAAGCTACAAGAGACCCAGTACTTC
TRBV6-2/TRBV6-3	TRBJ2-7	NA	TRBD1	CASAPGQGNYEQYF	TGTGCCAGCGCCCCGGGACAGGGGAATTACGAGCAGTACTTC
TRBV7-9	TRBJ2-3	few	TRBD1	CASSVGQGGTDTQYF	TGTGCCAGCAGCGTGGGACAGGGTGGCACAGATACGCAGTATTTT
TRBV7-8	TRBJ2-7	many	TRBD2	CASSLLSSGGYEQYF	TGTGCCAGCAGCTTACTGTCTAGCGGGGGCTACGAGCAGTACTTC
TRBV7-6	TRBJ2-7	NA	TRBD2	CASSPPPWRGVDYEQYF	TGTGCCAGCAGCCCCCCTCCGTGGCGGGGGGTAGACTACGAGCAGTACTTC
TRBV10-3	TRBJ1-4	few	TRBD1	CAISESGQKATNEKLFF	TGTGCCATCAGTGAGTCGGGACAGAAAGCAACTAATGAAAAACTGTTTTTT
TRBV7-9	TRBJ1-3	few	TRBD1	CASSPQGFSGNTIYF	TGTGCCAGCAGCCCACAGGGGTTCTCTGGAAACACCATATATTTT
TRBV7-9	TRBJ1-3	few	NA	CASSASGEDTIYF	TGTGCCAGCAGCGCCTCAGGGGAGGACACCATATATTTT
TRBV20-1	TRBJ1-2	NA	NA	CSAIRDLYGYTF	TGCAGTGCTATCCGGGACCTCTATGGCTACACCTTC
TRBV7-2	TRBJ2-2	few	TRBD2	CASSSSGGGTRELFF	TGTGCCAGCAGCTCGTCTGGCGGGGGGACTCGGGAGCTGTTTTTT
TRBV4-3	TRBJ2-7	NA	TRBD1	CASSQVVLGDSSYEQYF	TGCGCCAGCAGCCAAGTAGTCCTGGGGGACAGCTCCTACGAGCAGTACTTC
TRBV24-1	TRBJ2-5	many	NA	CATSDGLLGRETQYF	TGTGCCACCAGTGATGGGTTACTAGGGAGAGAGACCCAGTACTTC
TRBV12-5	TRBJ2-2	NA	NA	CASGLVLNTGELFF	TGTGCTAGTGGTTTGGTCCTAAACACCGGGGAGCTGTTTTTT
TRBV7-9	TRBJ2-1	few	NA	CASSGAKVEQFF	TGTGCCAGCAGCGGGGCCAAGGTCGAGCAGTTCTTC
TRBV4-2	TRBJ2-7	NA	NA	CASSQGLGSYEQYF	TGTGCCAGCAGCCAAGGTCTCGGCTCCTACGAGCAGTACTTC
TRBV15	TRBJ2-5	few	NA	CATSGWQETQYF	TGTGCCACCAGTGGATGGCAAGAGACCCAGTACTTC
TRBV9	TRBJ1-1	NA	NA	CASSQSSLNTEAFF	TGTGCCAGCAGCCAGTCGAGTCTGAACACTGAAGCTTTCTTT
TRBV9	TRBJ1-2	NA	NA	CASSALGGQYGYTF	TGTGCCAGCAGCGCTCTGGGGGGGCAGTATGGCTACACCTTC
TRBV30	TRBJ2-3	few	TRBD2	CAWRRAGLDTQYF	TGTGCCTGGAGGCGAGCGGGATTAGATACGCAGTATTTT
TRBV5-1	TRBJ2-7	few	NA	CASSLRQGRYYEQYF	TGCGCCAGCAGCTTGAGGCAGGGCCGATATTACGAGCAGTACTTC
TRBV4-2	TRBJ2-5	NA	TRBD2	CASSQASGGETQYF	TGTGCCAGCAGCCAAGCTAGCGGGGGGGAGACCCAGTACTTC
TRBV9	TRBJ2-3	few	NA	CASSVGGLPTDTQYF	TGTGCCAGCAGCGTAGGGGGACTTCCCACAGATACGCAGTATTTT
TRBV5-1	TRBJ2-1	NA	NA	CASSFGGGVYNEQFF	TGCGCCAGCAGCTTTGGGGGCGGGGTCTACAATGAGCAGTTCTTC
TRBV9	TRBJ2-7	few	NA	CASSAEGQVPYEQYF	TGTGCCAGCAGCGCCGAGGGGCAGGTCCCCTACGAGCAGTACTTC